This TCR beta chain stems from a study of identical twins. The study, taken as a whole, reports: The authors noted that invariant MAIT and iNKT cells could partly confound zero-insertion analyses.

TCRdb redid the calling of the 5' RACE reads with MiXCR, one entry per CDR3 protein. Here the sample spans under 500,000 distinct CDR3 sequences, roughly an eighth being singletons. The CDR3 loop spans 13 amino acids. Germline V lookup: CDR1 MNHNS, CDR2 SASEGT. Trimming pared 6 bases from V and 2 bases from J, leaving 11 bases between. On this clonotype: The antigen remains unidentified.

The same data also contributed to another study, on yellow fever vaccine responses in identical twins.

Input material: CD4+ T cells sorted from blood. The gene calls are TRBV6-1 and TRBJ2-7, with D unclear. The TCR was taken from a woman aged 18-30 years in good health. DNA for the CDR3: TGTGCCAGCAGGATGGGCGGTCCCTACGAGCAGTACTTC. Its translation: CASRMGGPYEQYF.